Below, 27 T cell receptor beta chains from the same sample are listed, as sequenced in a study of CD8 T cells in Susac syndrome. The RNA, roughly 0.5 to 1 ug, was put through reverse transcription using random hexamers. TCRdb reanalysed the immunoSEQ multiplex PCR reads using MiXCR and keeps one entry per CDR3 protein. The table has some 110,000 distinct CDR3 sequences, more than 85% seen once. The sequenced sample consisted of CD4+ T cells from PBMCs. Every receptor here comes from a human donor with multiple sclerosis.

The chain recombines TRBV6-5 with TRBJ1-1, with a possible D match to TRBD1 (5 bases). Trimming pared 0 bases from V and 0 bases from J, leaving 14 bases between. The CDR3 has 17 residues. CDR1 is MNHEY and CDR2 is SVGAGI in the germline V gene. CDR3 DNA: TGTGCCAGCAGTTACTCATCGGTAGACAGCATGAACACTGAAGCTTTCTTT. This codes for CASSYSSVDSMNTEAFF.

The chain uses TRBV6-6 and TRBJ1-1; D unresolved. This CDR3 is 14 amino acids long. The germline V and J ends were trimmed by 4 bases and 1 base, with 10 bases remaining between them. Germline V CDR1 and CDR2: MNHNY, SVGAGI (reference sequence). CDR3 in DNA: TGTGCCAGCAGTTTCTTTGAGAGGAACACTGAAGCTTTCTTT. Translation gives CASSFFERNTEAFF.

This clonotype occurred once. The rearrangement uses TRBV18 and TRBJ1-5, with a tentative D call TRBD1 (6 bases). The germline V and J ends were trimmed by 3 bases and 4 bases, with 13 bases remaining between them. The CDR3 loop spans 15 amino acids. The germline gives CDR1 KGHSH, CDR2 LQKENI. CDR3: CASSPPGQNNQPQHF. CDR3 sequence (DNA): TGTGCCAGCTCACCGCCGGGACAAAATAATCAGCCCCAGCATTTT.

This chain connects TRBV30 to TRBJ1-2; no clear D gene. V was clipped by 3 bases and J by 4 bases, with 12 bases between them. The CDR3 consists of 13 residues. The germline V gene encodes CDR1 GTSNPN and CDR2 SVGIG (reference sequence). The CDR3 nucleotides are TGTGCCTGGAGCCTCACCGGGATCTATGGCTACACCTTC. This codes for CAWSLTGIYGYTF. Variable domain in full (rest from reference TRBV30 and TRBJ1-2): SQTIHQWPATLVQPVGSPLSLECTVEGTSNPNLYWYRQAAGRGLQLLFYSVGIGQISSEVPQNLSASRPQDRQFILSSKKLLLSDSGFYLCAWSLTGIYGYTFGSGTRLTVV.

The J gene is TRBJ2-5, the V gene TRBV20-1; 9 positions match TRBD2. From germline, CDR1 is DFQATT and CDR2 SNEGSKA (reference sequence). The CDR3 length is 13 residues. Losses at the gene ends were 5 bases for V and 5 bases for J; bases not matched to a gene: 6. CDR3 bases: TGCAGTGCTTATCTAGCGGGGCGGGAGACCCAGTACTTC. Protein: CSAYLAGRETQYF.

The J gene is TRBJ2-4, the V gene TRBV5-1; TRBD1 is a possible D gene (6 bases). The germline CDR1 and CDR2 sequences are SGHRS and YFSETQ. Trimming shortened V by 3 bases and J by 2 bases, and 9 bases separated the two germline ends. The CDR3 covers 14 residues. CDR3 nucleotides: TGCGCCAGCAGCTCAGGGGAGACCAAAAACATTCAGTACTTC. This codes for CASSSGETKNIQYF.

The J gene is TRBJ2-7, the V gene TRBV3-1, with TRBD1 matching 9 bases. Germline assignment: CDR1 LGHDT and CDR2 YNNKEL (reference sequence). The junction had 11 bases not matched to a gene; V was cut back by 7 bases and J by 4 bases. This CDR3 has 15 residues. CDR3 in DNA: TGTGCCAGCACCCTAGAGGGGACAGGGTTATACGAGCAGTACTTC. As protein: CASTLEGTGLYEQYF.

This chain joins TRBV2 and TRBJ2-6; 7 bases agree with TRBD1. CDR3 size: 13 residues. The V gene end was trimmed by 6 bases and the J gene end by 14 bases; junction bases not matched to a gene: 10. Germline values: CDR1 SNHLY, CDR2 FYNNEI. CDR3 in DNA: TGTGCCAGCAGGACAGGGAGCCTTAATCTCCTGACTTTC. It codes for CASRTGSLNLLTF.

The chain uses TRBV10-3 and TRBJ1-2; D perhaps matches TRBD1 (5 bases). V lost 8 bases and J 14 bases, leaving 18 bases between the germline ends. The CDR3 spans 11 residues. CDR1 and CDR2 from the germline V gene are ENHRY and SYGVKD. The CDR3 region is CAIARDGRSTF. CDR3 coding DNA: TGTGCCATCGCCAGGGACGGTAGGAGTACCTTC.

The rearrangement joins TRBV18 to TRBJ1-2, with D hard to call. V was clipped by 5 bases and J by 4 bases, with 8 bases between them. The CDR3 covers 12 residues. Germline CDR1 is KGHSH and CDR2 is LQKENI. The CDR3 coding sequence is TGTGCCAGCTCAACGAAAACCTATGGCTACACCTTC. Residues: CASSTKTYGYTF.

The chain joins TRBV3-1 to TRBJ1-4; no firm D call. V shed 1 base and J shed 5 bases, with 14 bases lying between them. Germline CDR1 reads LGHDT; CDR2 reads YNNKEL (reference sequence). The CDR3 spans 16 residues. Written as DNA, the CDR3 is TGTGCCAGCAGCCAAGCGTTACCTCAAAGCAATGAAAAACTGTTTTTT. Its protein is CASSQALPQSNEKLFF.

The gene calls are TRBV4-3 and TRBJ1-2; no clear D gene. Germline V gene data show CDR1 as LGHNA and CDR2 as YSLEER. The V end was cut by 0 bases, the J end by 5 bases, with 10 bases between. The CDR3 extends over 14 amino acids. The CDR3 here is CASSQDKRQYGYTF. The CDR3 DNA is TGCGCCAGCAGCCAAGATAAGAGACAATATGGCTACACCTTC.

The DNA of the CDR3 is TGTGCCAGCAGCCAACCTGGACAGGGGGAAGCTTTCTTT. It translates to CASSQPGQGEAFF. This chain connects TRBV3-1 to TRBJ1-1; 9 positions agree with TRBD1. In germline, CDR1 is LGHDT, CDR2 YNNKEL (reference sequence). J lost 8 bases, V lost 2 bases, and 3 bases had no gene match. The length of the CDR3 is 13 residues.

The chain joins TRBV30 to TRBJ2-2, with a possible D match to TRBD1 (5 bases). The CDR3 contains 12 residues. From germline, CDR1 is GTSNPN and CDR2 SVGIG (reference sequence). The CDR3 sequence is CAGQGNTGELFF. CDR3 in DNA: TGTGCGGGGCAGGGAAACACCGGGGAGCTGTTTTTT.

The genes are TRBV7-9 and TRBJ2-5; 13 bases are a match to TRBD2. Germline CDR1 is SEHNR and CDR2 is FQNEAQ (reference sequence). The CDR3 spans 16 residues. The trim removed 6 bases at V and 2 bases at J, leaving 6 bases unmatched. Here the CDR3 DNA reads TGTGCCAGCAGGATGGGACTAGCGGGGATTCAAGAGACCCAGTACTTC. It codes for CASRMGLAGIQETQYF.

This chain's CDR3 is CASSLADRVDEKLFF. The DNA for the CDR3 is TGCGCCAGCAGCTTGGCCGACAGGGTTGATGAAAAACTGTTTTTT. The chain couples TRBV5-1 to TRBJ1-4; 7 bases agree with TRBD1. CDR1 and CDR2 from the germline V gene are SGHRS and YFSETQ. The CDR3 contains 15 residues. The V gene end was trimmed by 0 bases and the J gene end by 6 bases; junction bases not matched to a gene: 5.

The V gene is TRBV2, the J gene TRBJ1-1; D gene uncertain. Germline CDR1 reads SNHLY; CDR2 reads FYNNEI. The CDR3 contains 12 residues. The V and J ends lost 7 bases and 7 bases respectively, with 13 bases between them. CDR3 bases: TGTGCCAGCATCGGCCCTTGGGTTGAAGCTTTCTTT. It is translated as CASIGPWVEAFF.

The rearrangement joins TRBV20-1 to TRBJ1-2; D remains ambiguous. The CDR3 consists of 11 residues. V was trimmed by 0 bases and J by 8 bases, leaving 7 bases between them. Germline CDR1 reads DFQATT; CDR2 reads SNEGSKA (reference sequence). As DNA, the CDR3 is TGCAGTGCTAGAGATCGACCAGGCTACACCTTC. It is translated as CSARDRPGYTF.

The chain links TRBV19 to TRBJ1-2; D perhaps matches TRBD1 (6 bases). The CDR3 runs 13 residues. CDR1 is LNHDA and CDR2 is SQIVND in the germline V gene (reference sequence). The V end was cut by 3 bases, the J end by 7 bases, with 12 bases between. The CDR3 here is CASSIQDRLGYTF. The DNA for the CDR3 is TGTGCCAGTAGTATTCAAGACAGGCTTGGCTACACCTTC.

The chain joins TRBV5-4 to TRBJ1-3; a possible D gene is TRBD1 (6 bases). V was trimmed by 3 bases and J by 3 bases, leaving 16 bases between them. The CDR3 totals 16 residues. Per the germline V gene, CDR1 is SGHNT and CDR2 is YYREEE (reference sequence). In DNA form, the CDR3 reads TGTGCCAGCAGCTCGGGACAACGGGGAGGTGGAAACACCATATATTTT. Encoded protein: CASSSGQRGGGNTIYF.

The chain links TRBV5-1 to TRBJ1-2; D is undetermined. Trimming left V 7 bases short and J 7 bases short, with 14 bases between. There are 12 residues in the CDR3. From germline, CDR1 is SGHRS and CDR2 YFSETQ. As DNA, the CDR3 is TGCGCCAGCCGGGAAAGCACCAGTGGCTACACCTTC. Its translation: CASRESTSGYTF. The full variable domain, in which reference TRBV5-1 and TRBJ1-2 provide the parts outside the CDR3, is KAGVTQTPRYLIKTRGQQVTLSCSPISGHRSVSWYQQTPGQGLQFLFEYFSETQRNKGNFPGRFSGRQFSNSRSEMNVSTLELGDSALYLCASRESTSGYTFGSGTRLTVV.

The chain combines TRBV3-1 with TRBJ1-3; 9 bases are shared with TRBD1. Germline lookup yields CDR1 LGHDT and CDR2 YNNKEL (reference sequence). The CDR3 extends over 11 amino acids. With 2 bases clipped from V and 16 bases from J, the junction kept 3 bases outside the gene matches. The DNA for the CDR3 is TGTGCCAGCAGCCAACGGGACAGGGCGTATTTT. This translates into CASSQRDRAYF.

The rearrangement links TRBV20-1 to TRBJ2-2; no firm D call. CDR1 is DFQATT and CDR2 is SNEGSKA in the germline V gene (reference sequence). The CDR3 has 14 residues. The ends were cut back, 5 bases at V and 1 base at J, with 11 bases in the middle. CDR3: CSAPRRLNTGELFF. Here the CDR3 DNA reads TGCAGTGCTCCCCGCCGACTGAACACCGGGGAGCTGTTTTTT.

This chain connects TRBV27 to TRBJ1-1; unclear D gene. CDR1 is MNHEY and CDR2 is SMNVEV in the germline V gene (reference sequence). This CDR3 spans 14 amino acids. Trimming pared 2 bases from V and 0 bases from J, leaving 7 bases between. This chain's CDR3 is CASSLVSLNTEAFF. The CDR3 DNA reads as TGTGCCAGCAGTTTAGTCAGCCTGAACACTGAAGCTTTCTTT.

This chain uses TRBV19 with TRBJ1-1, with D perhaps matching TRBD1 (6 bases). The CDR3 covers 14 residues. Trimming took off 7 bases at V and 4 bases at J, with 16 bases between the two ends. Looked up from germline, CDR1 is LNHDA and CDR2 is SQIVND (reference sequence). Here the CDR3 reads CASTPTGGGTEAFF. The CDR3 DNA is TGTGCCAGTACTCCGACAGGAGGCGGCACTGAAGCTTTCTTT.

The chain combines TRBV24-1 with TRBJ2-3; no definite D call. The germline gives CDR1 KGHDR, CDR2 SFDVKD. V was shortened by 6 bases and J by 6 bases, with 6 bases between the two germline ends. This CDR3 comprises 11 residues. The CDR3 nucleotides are TGTGCCACCAGTTATCTTGATACGCAGTATTTT. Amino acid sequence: CATSYLDTQYF.

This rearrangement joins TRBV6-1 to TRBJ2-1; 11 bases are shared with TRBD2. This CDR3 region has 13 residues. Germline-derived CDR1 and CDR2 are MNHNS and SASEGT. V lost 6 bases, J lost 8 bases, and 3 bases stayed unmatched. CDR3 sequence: CASRTSGADEQFF. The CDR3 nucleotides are TGTGCCAGCAGGACTAGCGGGGCCGATGAGCAGTTCTTC.